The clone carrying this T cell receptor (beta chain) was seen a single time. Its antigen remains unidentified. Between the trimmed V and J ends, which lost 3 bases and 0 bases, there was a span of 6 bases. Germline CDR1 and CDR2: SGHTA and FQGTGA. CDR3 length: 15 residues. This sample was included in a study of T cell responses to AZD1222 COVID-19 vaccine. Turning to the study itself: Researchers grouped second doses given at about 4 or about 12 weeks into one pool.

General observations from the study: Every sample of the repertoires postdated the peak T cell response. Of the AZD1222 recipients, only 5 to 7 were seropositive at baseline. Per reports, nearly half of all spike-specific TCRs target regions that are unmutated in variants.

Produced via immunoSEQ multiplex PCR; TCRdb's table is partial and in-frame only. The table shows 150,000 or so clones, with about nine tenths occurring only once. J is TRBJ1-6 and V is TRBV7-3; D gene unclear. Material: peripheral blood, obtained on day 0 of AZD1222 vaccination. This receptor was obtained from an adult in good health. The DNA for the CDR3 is TGTGCCAGCAGCTTTTCAAGCTCCTATAATTCACCCCTCCACTTT. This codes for CASSFSSSYNSPLHF.